This T cell receptor (beta chain) was sequenced during a study of cytomegalovirus exposure and HLA in healthy donors. Study details: An early release of data contained 70 million to 95 million unique TCRs, which came from HLA-typed donors.

PCR amplification relied on 60 Vbeta primers (plus 13 Jbeta primers). The repertoire was sequenced with immunoSEQ multiplex PCR; TCRdb's copy has only in-frame clones and lacks some. The data contain about 140,000 clones, around 77% of them seen just once; the ten biggest clones take up 4.5% to 6%. Concerning this clone itself: Its antigen is undetermined.

Study-level results: Rates of TCR association differed by HLA locus in a later analysis, with DRB1 highest and HLA-C lowest. Earlier analysis found most TCR beta V segments productive about 90% or about 30% of the time. The study flagged about 150 TCR beta chains as cytomegalovirus-associated.

The CDR3 contains 13 residues. Trimming left V 8 bases short and J 0 bases short, with 9 bases between. Germline lookup yields CDR1 MDHEN and CDR2 SYDVKM. What was sequenced was PBMCs. This chain links TRBV28 with TRBJ2-3; D not resolved. This clonotype originated in a woman between 45 and 60 years old in good health and CMV-seronegative. The CDR3: CASGQPSTDTQYF. In DNA, the CDR3 is TGTGCCAGCGGGCAACCTAGCACAGATACGCAGTATTTT.